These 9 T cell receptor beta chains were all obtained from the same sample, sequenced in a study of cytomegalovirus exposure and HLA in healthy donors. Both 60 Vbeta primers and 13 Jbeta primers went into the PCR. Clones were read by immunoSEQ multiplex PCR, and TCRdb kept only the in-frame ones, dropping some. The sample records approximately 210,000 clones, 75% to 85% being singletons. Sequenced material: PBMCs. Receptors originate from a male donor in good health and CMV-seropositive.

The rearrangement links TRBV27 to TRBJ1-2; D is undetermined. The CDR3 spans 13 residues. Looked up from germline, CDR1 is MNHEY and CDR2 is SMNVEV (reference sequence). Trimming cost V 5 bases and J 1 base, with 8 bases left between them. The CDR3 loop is CASSRTDNYGYTF. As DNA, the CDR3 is TGTGCCAGCAGTCGGACTGATAACTATGGCTACACCTTC.

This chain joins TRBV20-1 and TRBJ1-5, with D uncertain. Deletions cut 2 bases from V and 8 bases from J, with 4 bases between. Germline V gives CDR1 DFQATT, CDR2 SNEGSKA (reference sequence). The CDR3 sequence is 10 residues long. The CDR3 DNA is TGCAGTGCTAGACAGGAGCCCCAGCATTTT. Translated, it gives CSARQEPQHF.

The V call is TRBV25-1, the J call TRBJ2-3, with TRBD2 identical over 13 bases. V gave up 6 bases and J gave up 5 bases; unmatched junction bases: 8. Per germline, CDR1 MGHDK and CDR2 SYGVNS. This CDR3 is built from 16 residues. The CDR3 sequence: CASRPGLAGKLDTQYF. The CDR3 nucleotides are TGTGCCAGCAGACCGGGACTAGCGGGAAAGTTAGATACGCAGTATTTT.

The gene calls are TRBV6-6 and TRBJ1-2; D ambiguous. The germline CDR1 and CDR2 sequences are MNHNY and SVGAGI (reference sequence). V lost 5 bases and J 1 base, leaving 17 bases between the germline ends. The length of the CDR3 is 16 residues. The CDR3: CASSPILGLVNYGYTF. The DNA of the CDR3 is TGTGCCAGCAGTCCTATACTGGGCCTCGTTAACTATGGCTACACCTTC.

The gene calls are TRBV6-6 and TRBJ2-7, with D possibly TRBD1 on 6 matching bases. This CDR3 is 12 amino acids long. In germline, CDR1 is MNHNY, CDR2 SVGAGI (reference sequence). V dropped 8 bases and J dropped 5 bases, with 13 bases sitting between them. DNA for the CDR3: TGTGCCAGCCAGGGGAACGGCGACGAGCAGTACTTC. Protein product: CASQGNGDEQYF.

The CDR3 DNA sequence: TGTGCCAGCAGCTCAACCGGGACAAACACCGGGGAGCTGTTTTTT. It yields the protein CASSSTGTNTGELFF. The genes are TRBV9 and TRBJ2-2; the D gene is possibly TRBD1 (6 bases). Germline V CDR1 and CDR2: SGDLS, YYNGEE. V dropped 4 bases and J dropped 2 bases, with 12 bases sitting between them. The CDR3 is made up of 15 amino acids.

CDR3 sequence: CASSPGLAGASYNEQFF. In DNA form, the CDR3 reads TGTGCCAGCAGTCCGGGACTAGCGGGTGCCTCCTACAATGAGCAGTTCTTC. The rearrangement joins TRBV7-3 to TRBJ2-1, with 12 bases lining up with TRBD2. The V gene end was trimmed by 6 bases and the J gene end by 0 bases; junction bases not matched to a gene: 6. The CDR3 extends over 17 amino acids. Germline values: CDR1 SGHTA, CDR2 FQGTGA.

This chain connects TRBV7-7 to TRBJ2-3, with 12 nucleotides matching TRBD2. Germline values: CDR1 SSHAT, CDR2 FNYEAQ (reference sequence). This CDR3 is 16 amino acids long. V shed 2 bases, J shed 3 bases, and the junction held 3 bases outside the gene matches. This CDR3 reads CASSLLAGGTTDTQYF. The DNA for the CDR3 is TGTGCCAGCAGCTTACTAGCGGGGGGGACTACAGATACGCAGTATTTT.

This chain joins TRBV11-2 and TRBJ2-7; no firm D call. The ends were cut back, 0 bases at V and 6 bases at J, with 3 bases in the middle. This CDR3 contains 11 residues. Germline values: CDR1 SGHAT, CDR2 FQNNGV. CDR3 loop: CASSLDSEQYF. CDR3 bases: TGTGCCAGCAGCTTAGATAGCGAGCAGTACTTC.